Listed here are 2 T cell receptor beta chains from one sample, sequenced in a study of blood T cell repertoires in COVID-19. The data were produced by immunoSEQ multiplex PCR, yet TCRdb's version contains in-frame clones alone and is incomplete. Found here are about 290,000 clones, roughly nine tenths of them singletons; the top ten hold 1.7%. Specimen: PBMCs or T cells enriched from blood (not recorded which). The receptor source for this set is a woman aged 40-49 years who had recovered from COVID-19.

The rearrangement uses TRBV5-1 and TRBJ1-6; no clear D. Germline loops: CDR1 SGHRS, CDR2 YFSETQ. Trimming left V 5 bases short and J 7 bases short, with 19 bases between. This CDR3 has 16 amino acids. The CDR3 region has the DNA TGCGCCAGCAGTTCTGGATCCCTACCGGGGAATTCACCCCTCCACTTT. Amino acids: CASSSGSLPGNSPLHF. Using reference TRBV5-1 and TRBJ1-6 for the parts outside the CDR3, the full variable domain is KAGVTQTPRYLIKTRGQQVTLSCSPISGHRSVSWYQQTPGQGLQFLFEYFSETQRNKGNFPGRFSGRQFSNSRSEMNVSTLELGDSALYLCASSSGSLPGNSPLHFGNGTRLTVT.

The genes are TRBV7-8 and TRBJ1-6; TRBD1 might be the D (5 bases). Germline lookup yields CDR1 SGHVS and CDR2 FQNEAQ. This CDR3 spans 13 amino acids. Trimming took 9 bases from V and 8 from J, leaving 14 bases between them. CDR3 DNA: TGTGCCAGATACGAGGGACTTCATTCACCCCTCCACTTT. Amino acid sequence: CARYEGLHSPLHF.